The 13 T cell receptor beta chains presented below share a single source sample, sequenced in a study of CD8+CD57+ T cells in acquired aplastic anemia. Sequencing was done on patients that had shown CD8+CD57+ cell expansion by flow cytometry. Genomic DNA, serving as template, underwent TCR beta VDJ and CDR3 profiling. TCRdb fed the reads into MiXCR, producing one record per CDR3 protein. The table shows 200,000 to 250,000 distinct CDR3 sequences, with about half occurring only once. What was sequenced was sorted CD4+, CD8+, or CD8+CD57+ T cells (not recorded which) from PBMCs. The receptor source for this set is a human donor with aplastic anemia.

This clonotype is a singleton in its sample. The chain couples TRBV15 to TRBJ1-4, with unresolved D. The V gene lost 2 bases and the J gene lost 1 base, with 8 bases spanning the gap. From germline, CDR1 is LNHNV and CDR2 YYDKDF (reference sequence). The CDR3 is 15 residues long. The CDR3 DNA reads TGTGCCACCAGCAGACGGACGGTAACTAATGAAAAACTGTTTTTT. The encoded protein is CATSRRTVTNEKLFF.

This clonotype occurred a few times. This rearrangement joins TRBV2 to TRBJ2-5, with 8 bases matching TRBD2. CDR1 is SNHLY, CDR2 FYNNEI, per germline. The CDR3 is 16 amino acids. The J segment lost 9 bases and the V segment lost 6 bases, leaving 18 bases of the junction unmatched. CDR3 loop: CASSLYGGGSNQPQYF. As DNA, the CDR3 is TGTGCCAGCAGCTTATACGGGGGGGGAAGCAATCAGCCCCAGTACTTC.

This clonotype was recorded a few times. V and J are TRBV2 and TRBJ1-1, with D tentatively TRBD1 (6 bases). The CDR3 is 13 amino acids. The germline CDR1 and CDR2 sequences are SNHLY and FYNNEI. V gave up 11 bases and J gave up 0 bases, with 13 bases separating them. The CDR3 spells CAGRQDLNTEAFF. CDR3 sequence (DNA): TGTGCCGGCCGACAGGACTTGAACACTGAAGCTTTCTTT.

Notes on this clonotype: No conserved phenylalanine or tryptophan is present at the end of the CDR3, so a read error is the likely explanation. Because the CDR3's place on the DNA is in doubt, the DNA is left out and the CDR3 is given as listed by TCRdb. V is TRBV20-1 and J is TRBJ1-6; TRBD1 is the table's D call and was not checked against the DNA. 8 amino acids form the CDR3, both terminal residues included. CDR1 and CDR2 (germline): DFQATT, SNEGSKA (reference sequence). The CDR3: CSASLGTG.

This clonotype appeared a few times. A read error is possible here, since a much larger clone lies one base away. The final CDR3 position lacks the conserved phenylalanine or tryptophan, pointing to a likely read error. The chain combines TRBV19 with TRBJ1-1; the D gene is possibly TRBD1 (5 bases). This CDR3 spans 14 amino acids. V dropped 7 bases and J dropped 1 base, with 13 bases sitting between them. Germline V gene sequence: CDR1 LNHDA, CDR2 SQIVND (reference sequence). The CDR3 spells CASTQEQANTEAFS. DNA of the CDR3: TGTGCCAGTACTCAAGAACAGGCGAACACTGAAGCTTTCTCT.

This clonotype has at least ten counts. CDR3 sequence reads: CASSLDGLRINQPQHF. Here the CDR3 DNA reads TGTGCCAGCAGCTTGGACGGTTTGCGGATAAATCAGCCCCAGCATTTT. The chain links TRBV5-5 to TRBJ1-5; D unclear. The CDR3 totals 16 residues. Looked up from germline, CDR1 is SGHKS and CDR2 is YYEKEE (reference sequence). Trimming removed 0 bases from V and 4 bases from J, with 14 bases in between.

This chain links TRBV9 with TRBJ2-7; 9 bases match TRBD1. Germline V gene data show CDR1 as SGDLS and CDR2 as YYNGEE. V was clipped by 4 bases and J by 5 bases; unmatched bases: 7. This CDR3 has 14 amino acids. This CDR3 reads CASSNRDRVDEQYF. The CDR3 nucleotides are TGTGCCAGCAGCAACCGGGACAGGGTCGACGAGCAGTACTTC. The full variable domain, in which reference TRBV9 and TRBJ2-7 provide the parts outside the CDR3, is DSGVTQTPKHLITATGQRVTLRCSPRSGDLSVYWYQQSLDQGLQFLIQYYNGEERAKGNILERFSAQQFPDLHSELNLSSLELGDSALYFCASSNRDRVDEQYFGPGTRLTVT.

J is TRBJ2-3 and V is TRBV5-1; D assignment may be TRBD1 or TRBD2 (6 bases each). Germline loops: CDR1 SGHRS, CDR2 YFSETQ. V shed 5 bases and J shed 6 bases, with 13 bases lying between them. The CDR3 consists of 13 residues. CDR3 sequence reads: CASREGGRDTQYF. The DNA of the CDR3 is TGCGCCAGCAGAGAGGGGGGAAGGGATACGCAGTATTTT.

This clonotype was counted at least ten times. The rearrangement uses TRBV19 and TRBJ2-7; tentative D call: TRBD2 (5 bases). V lost 7 bases and J lost 9, with 13 bases in between. The CDR3 covers 11 residues. Germline V gene data show CDR1 as LNHDA and CDR2 as SQIVND (reference sequence). The CDR3 sequence: CASIGYGGQYF. The CDR3 DNA follows: TGTGCCAGTATTGGGTACGGAGGGCAGTACTTC. Complete variable domain (other parts from reference TRBV19 and TRBJ2-7): DGGITQSPKYLFRKEGQNVTLSCEQNLNHDAMYWYRQDPGQGLRLIYYSQIVNDFQKGDIAEGYSVSREKKESFPLTVTSAQKNPTAFYLCASIGYGGQYFGPGTRLTVT.

About this clonotype itself: A much larger clone is a single base away; this may be a read error. The chain couples TRBV5-4 to TRBJ1-1, with D uncertain. CDR3 length equals 12 residues. Germline CDR1 and CDR2: SGHNT and YYREEE (reference sequence). The CDR3 region is CASSAVNTDAFF. The CDR3 region has the DNA TGTGCCAGCAGTGCAGTGAACACTGACGCTTTCTTT.

Points on this clonotype: A clone one base away is much larger, so this may be a read error. The rearrangement joins TRBV12-3 or TRBV12-4 to TRBJ2-7, with 7 bases identical to TRBD2. This CDR3 is built from 13 residues. CDR3 loop: CASGLRGAYEQYF. In DNA, the CDR3 is TGTGCCAGCGGTTTACGGGGGGCCTACGAGCAGTACTTC.

This clonotype was observed at least ten times. The CDR3 loop reads CAGRFGAQSSYGYTF. CDR3 sequence (DNA): TGTGCCGGGAGATTCGGGGCCCAAAGCAGCTATGGCTACACCTTC. This rearrangement joins TRBV2 to TRBJ1-2; perhaps TRBD1 as D (5 bases). Trimming took off 11 bases at V and 4 bases at J, with 23 bases between the two ends. This CDR3 region has 15 residues. Germline CDR1 is SNHLY and CDR2 is FYNNEI.

The chain has TRBV19 and TRBJ1-1; D is unclear. The germline CDR1 and CDR2 sequences are LNHDA and SQIVND (reference sequence). The ends were cut back, 8 bases at V and 4 bases at J, with 14 bases in the middle. The CDR3 length is 13 residues. The CDR3 nucleotides are TGTGCCAGTCACCGGGCCTCTCCCACTGAAGCTTTCTTT. Translation: CASHRASPTEAFF.